This TCR beta chain was recorded in a study of shared clonotypes between healthy human individuals. Trimming cost V 0 bases and J 1 base, with 5 bases left between them. Germline assignment: CDR1 SGHRS and CDR2 YFSETQ. This CDR3 has 13 residues. Memory CD4+ cells were the fraction left after CD45RA+ naive selection. Each cell subset's genomic DNA was divided evenly among several immunoSEQ plates. DNA at approximately 200 ng, 25,000 to 30,000 T cell genomes, went into sorted-subset replicate PCRs. Assay used: immunoSEQ multiplex PCR; TCRdb lists only in-frame clones, some missing. Of over 2 million clones listed, 85% to 95% are singletons. In the case of this clone: The sample carries other DNA sequences with the same CDR3.

Sequences were obtained from naive CD4+ T cells sorted from blood. Subset reported: CD45RA+ positively selected. The source is a man aged 18 to 35 in good health. The J gene is TRBJ2-7, the V gene TRBV5-1; no definite D call. DNA of the CDR3: TGCGCCAGCAGCTTGGCTCTATCCTACGAGCAGTACTTC. It translates to CASSLALSYEQYF.